This T cell receptor (beta chain) originates from a study of CD8+ T cells in alopecia areata. Germline CDR1 and CDR2: MNHEY and SVGAGI. V was clipped by 4 bases and J by 0 bases, with 7 bases between them. The CDR3 covers 14 residues. This clone was picked up a small number of times. Stated treatment: oral pan-JAK inhibitor, 5-10 mg twice daily. Individuals with alopecia areata gave both lesional scalp punch biopsies and peripheral blood for collection. RNA was isolated and reverse transcribed to cDNA, the sequencing template. TCRdb keeps only in-frame clones here, not all; method: immunoSEQ multiplex PCR. This table holds about 190,000 clones, roughly 50% found once.

The receptor was derived from a human donor with alopecia areata. The specimen was CD8+ T cells sorted from blood, collected at week 24, from a patient treated with tofacitinib. The chain has TRBV6-5 and TRBJ1-5; no clear D. DNA of the CDR3: TGTGCCAGCAGTTCCGGATATAGCAATCAGCCCCAGCATTTT. Its translation: CASSSGYSNQPQHF.